This entry concerns a single T cell receptor (beta chain). No antigen is known for it. The data are from a study of identical twins' blood T cells. TCRdb re-derived calls from the 5' RACE reads in MiXCR, one entry per CDR3 protein. Among 300,000 to 450,000 distinct CDR3 sequences listed, more than 25% were seen once. Study-wide results and caveats: Shared CDR3 clonotype counts between two donors mainly tracked the product of their cloneset sizes, twins included.

The CDR3 contains 15 residues. Trimming took off 0 bases at V and 7 bases at J, with 13 bases between the two ends. Germline V gives CDR1 MRHNA, CDR2 SNTAGT. The sample consisted of PBMCs. The TCR originated in a woman aged 18 to 50 in good health. The J gene is TRBJ2-1, the V gene TRBV6-4; D may be TRBD2 (6 bases). The CDR3 protein is CASSDSTIGSNEQFF. CDR3 coding DNA: TGTGCCAGCAGTGACTCTACTATCGGGAGTAATGAGCAGTTCTTC.